This T cell receptor beta chain comes out of a study of blood T cell repertoires in COVID-19. Study summary: T cells, B-cell-depleted T cells, or PBMCs supplied cDNA or gDNA.

Germline V lookup: CDR1 SNHLY, CDR2 FYNNEI. This CDR3 region has 13 residues. V was pared by 7 bases and J by 3 bases, with 10 bases between. Assay: immunoSEQ multiplex PCR; the TCRdb copy retains only in-frame clones and omits some. The sample has over 300,000 clones; roughly 85% are singletons. The sequenced material came from PBMCs or T cells enriched from blood (not recorded which). The chain employs TRBV2 and TRBJ1-5; possibly TRBD1 for D (5 bases). This sequence was found in a man aged 25-40 years who had recovered from COVID-19. CDR3 protein: CASMQGPNQPQHF. The CDR3 coding sequence is TGTGCCAGCATGCAGGGCCCCAATCAGCCCCAGCATTTT.